The present TCR beta chain was sequenced within a study of immune evolution from preneoplasia to lung adenocarcinoma. Study-wide results and limits: Top clone frequencies peaked in normal lung, apparently declining through invasive adenocarcinoma.

Notes on this clone: Its antigen is unidentified.

Clones were read by immunoSEQ multiplex PCR, and TCRdb kept only the in-frame ones, dropping some. The repertoire consists of 20,000 to 25,000 clones, with 75% occurring once and the leading ten covering 5.5% to 6.5%. CDR1 GTSNPN and CDR2 SVGIG come from the germline V gene (reference sequence). Trimming cost V 0 bases and J 9 bases, with 14 bases left between them. The CDR3 extends over 13 amino acids. The receptor was isolated from a person between 55 and 69 years old with lung adenocarcinoma. Sample: FFPE invasive lung adenocarcinoma tissue. The rearrangement links TRBV30 to TRBJ1-2, with D possibly matching TRBD1 (5 bases). The CDR3 loop is CAWSVRGRGSYTF. The CDR3 region has the DNA TGTGCCTGGAGTGTACGGGGCCGGGGAAGCTACACCTTC.